The T cell receptor beta chain described here comes from a study of CD8+CD57+ T cells in acquired aplastic anemia. Looking at the study overall: Roughly 3.1 ug was the average amount of DNA from sorted CD4+ and CD8+ cells. Healthy donor sequencing depth: around 10 million CD4+, about 12 million CD8+ reads. Study-level points and caveats: Simpson's diversity of CD8+ cells was not significantly different in patients compared with controls. Both patients and controls carried the same twenty-nine CD8+ CDR3 sequences.

CDR3 length: 15 amino acids. The V gene lost 3 bases and the J gene lost 4 bases, with 15 bases spanning the gap. Germline V gene sequence: CDR1 LNHDA, CDR2 SQIVND (reference sequence). With regard to this clonotype: The antigen is unknown.

Researchers used genomic DNA as the template to profile TCR beta VDJ and CDR3. MiXCR was run by TCRdb on the reads, yielding one entry per CDR3 protein. Altogether roughly 200,000 distinct CDR3 sequences are present, approximately 57% being singletons, with the ten largest covering 25% to 30%. V and J are TRBV19 and TRBJ2-5, with D hard to call. The receptor was derived from a human donor in good health. Sample: sorted CD4+, CD8+, or CD8+CD57+ T cells (not recorded which) from PBMCs. CDR3 in DNA: TGTGCCAGTAGTATCTCGTCCATAGGTGGAGAGACCCAGTACTTC. It translates to CASSISSIGGETQYF.